The present TCR beta chain was sequenced within a study of blood T cell repertoires in COVID-19. Study background: The United States, Italy and Spain provided the acute and convalescent COVID-19 samples. From T cells, B-cell-depleted T cells, or PBMCs came the material, which was cDNA or gDNA.

The CDR3 length is 14 residues. The germline CDR1 and CDR2 sequences are KGHSH and LQKENI. Between the trimmed V and J ends, which lost 2 bases and 3 bases, there was a span of 11 bases. Original processing methods: Estimated nucleated cell counts came from reference gene primer amplification. Clones were read by immunoSEQ multiplex PCR, and TCRdb kept only the in-frame ones, dropping some. V, J and clone size reflect that table, while D and trimming were determined from the DNA. The sample consists of 250,000 or so clones, approximately 80% of them appearing once. The chain couples TRBV18 to TRBJ2-7, with D maybe TRBD1 (5 bases). The TCR originated in a woman over 75 with acute or convalescent COVID-19. Sequencing was performed on peripheral blood. The CDR3 sequence is CASSPVAGFYEQYF. The DNA for the CDR3 is TGTGCCAGCTCACCAGTAGCAGGGTTCTACGAGCAGTACTTC.